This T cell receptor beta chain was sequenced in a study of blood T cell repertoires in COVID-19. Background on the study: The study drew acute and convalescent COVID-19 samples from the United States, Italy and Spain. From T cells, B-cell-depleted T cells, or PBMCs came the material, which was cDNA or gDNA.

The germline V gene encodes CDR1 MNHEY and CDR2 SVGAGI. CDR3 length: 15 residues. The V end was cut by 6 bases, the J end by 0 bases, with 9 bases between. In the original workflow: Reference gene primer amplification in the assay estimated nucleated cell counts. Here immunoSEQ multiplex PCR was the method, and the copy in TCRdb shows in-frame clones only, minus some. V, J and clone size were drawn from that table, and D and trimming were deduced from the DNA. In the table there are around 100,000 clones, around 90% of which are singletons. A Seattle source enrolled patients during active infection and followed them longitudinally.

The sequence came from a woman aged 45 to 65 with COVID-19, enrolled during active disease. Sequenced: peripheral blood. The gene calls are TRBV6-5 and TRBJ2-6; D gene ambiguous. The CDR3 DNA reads TGTGCCAGCAGCCCGGGTTTCTCTGGGGCCAACGTCCTGACTTTC. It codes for CASSPGFSGANVLTF.